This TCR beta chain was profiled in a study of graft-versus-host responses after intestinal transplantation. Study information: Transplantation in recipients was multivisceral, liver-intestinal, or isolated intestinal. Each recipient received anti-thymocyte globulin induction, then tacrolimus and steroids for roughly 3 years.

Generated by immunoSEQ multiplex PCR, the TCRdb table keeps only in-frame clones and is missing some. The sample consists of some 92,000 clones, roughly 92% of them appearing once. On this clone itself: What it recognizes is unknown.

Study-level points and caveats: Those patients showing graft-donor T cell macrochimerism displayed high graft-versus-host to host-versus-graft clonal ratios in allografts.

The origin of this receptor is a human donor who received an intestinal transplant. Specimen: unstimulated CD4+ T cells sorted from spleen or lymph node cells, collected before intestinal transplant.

The CDR3 DNA is TGTGCCAGCAGCGTAGACCCCGCGAAGACCCTGGGGACTGAAGCTTTCTTT. Its translation is CASSVDPAKTLGTEAFF. The chain has TRBV9 and TRBJ1-1; D gene unclear. From germline, CDR1 is SGDLS and CDR2 YYNGEE. Trimming left V 0 bases short and J 5 bases short, with 20 bases between. The CDR3 runs 17 residues.